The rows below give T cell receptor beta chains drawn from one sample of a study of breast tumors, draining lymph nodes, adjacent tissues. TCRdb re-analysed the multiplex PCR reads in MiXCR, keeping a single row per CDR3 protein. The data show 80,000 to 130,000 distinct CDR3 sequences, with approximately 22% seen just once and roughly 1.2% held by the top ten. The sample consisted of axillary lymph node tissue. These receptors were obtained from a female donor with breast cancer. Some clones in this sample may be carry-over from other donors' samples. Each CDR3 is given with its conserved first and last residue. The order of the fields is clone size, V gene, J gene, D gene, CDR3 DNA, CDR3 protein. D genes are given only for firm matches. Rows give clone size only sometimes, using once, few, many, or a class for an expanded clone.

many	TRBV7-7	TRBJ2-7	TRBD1	TGTGCCAGCAGCTTAGAGTGTTTCGGGACAGGGACCTACGAGCAGTACTTC	CASSLECFGTGTYEQYF
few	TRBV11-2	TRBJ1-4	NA	TGTGCCAGCAGCCCTACTACGGGCGAAAAACTGTTTTTT	CASSPTTGEKLFF
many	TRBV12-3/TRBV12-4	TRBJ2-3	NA	TGTGCCAGCAGAACAGGGAACGCAGATACGCAGTATTTT	CASRTGNADTQYF
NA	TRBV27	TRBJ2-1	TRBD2	TGTGCCAGCAGTTTAGGGACTAGCGGGGGCTCCTACAATGAGCAGTTCTTC	CASSLGTSGGSYNEQFF
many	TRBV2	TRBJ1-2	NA	TGTGCCAGCAGTGTAAAGGGTGGCTACACCTTC	CASSVKGGYTF
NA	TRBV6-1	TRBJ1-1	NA	TGTGCCAGCAATCGCGGGAGGAACACTGAAGCTTTCTTT	CASNRGRNTEAFF
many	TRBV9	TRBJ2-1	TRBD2	TGTGCCAGCAGCACACCCACCGGGACTAGCGGAGAGGGGTACAATGAGCAGTTCTTC	CASSTPTGTSGEGYNEQFF
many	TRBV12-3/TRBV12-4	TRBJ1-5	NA	TGTGCCAGCAGTTTAGATAGCAATCAGCCCCAGCATTTT	CASSLDSNQPQHF
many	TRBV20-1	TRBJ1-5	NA	TGCAGTGCTCTAAACAGTCCCCTCCGGCCCCAGCATTTT	CSALNSPLRPQHF
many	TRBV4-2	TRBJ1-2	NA	TGTGCCAGCAGCCAAGTCACACATTGGGCGGGCTACACCTTC	CASSQVTHWAGYTF
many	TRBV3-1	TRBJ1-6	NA	TGTGCCAGCAGCCAAGTTAAGGGAGGTGGATCACCCCTCCACTTT	CASSQVKGGGSPLHF
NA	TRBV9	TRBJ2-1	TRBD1	TGTGCCAGCAGCAACGGGACAGGGAGGCTTGAGCAGTTCTTC	CASSNGTGRLEQFF
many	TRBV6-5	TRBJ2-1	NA	TGTGCCAGCAGTTACCAAAAACAGGGTCGGGAGTTCTTC	CASSYQKQGREFF
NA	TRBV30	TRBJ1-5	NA	TGTGCCTGGGGCGCAGGGAGGGATCAGCCCCAGCATTTT	CAWGAGRDQPQHF
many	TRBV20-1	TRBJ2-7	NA	TGCAGTGCTCAGACGGATTCCGGCTACGAGCAGTACTTC	CSAQTDSGYEQYF
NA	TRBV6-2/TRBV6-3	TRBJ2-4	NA	TGTGCCAGCAGGTCCGACAGGCTAGCCAGAAACATTCAGTACTTC	CASRSDRLARNIQYF
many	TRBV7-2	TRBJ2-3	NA	TGTGCCAGCAGCTTAGTTGGGGGCCGTTCGGATACGCAGTATTTT	CASSLVGGRSDTQYF
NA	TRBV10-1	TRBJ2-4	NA	TGCGCCAGCAGTGAGAACGTGGGTGCCAAAAACATTCAGTACTTC	CASSENVGAKNIQYF
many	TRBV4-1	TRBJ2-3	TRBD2	TGCGCCAGCAGCCAGACTAGCCTCGGTACGCAGTATTTT	CASSQTSLGTQYF
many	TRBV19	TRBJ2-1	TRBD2	TGTGCCAGTAGTATCACTAGCGACTCCTACAATGAGCAGTTCTTC	CASSITSDSYNEQFF
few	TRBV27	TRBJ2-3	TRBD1	TGTGCCAGCGCCCGACAGGGTCTTCGCACAGATACGCAGTATTTT	CASARQGLRTDTQYF
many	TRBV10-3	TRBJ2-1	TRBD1	TGTGCCATCAGTGAAAAGGGGGCCCCAATCCCCAATGAGCAGTTCTTC	CAISEKGAPIPNEQFF
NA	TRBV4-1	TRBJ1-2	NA	TGCGCCAGCAGCCAAGAAGAACTTCGCGGAGGCTACACCTTC	CASSQEELRGGYTF
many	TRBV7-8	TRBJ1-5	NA	TGTGCCAGCAGCAACAGAGGAAATCAGCCCCAGCATTTT	CASSNRGNQPQHF
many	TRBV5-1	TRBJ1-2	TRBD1	TGCGCCAGCAGCTCTGGGACAGGGGGTGGCTACACCTTC	CASSSGTGGGYTF
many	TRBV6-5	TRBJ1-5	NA	TGTGCCAGCAGCCCTGACAGGTCTAGCAATCAGCCCCAGCATTTT	CASSPDRSSNQPQHF
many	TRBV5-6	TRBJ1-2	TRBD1	TGTGCCAGCAGCTTACCTTTGGACAGGGCCTTCCTTAACTATGGCTACACCTTC	CASSLPLDRAFLNYGYTF
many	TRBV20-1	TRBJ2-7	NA	TGCAGTGCTAGAGATGAGATACAGGGTGTGTACGAGCAGTACTTC	CSARDEIQGVYEQYF
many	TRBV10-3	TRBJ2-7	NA	TGTGCCATCAGTGAGCGGGGGCGTCGGGGCCTCTCGGGGGAGCAGTACTTC	CAISERGRRGLSGEQYF
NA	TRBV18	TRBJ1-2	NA	TGTGCCAGCTCACCACGAGGGGACGGGTATGGCTACACCTTC	CASSPRGDGYGYTF
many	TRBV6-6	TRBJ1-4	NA	TGTGCCAGCAATCCACAGGGATTCGGCGAAAAACTGTTTTTT	CASNPQGFGEKLFF
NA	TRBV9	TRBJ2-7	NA	TGTGCCAGCAGCTCTCACCGGGACACCCTAACCTACGAGCAGTACTTC	CASSSHRDTLTYEQYF
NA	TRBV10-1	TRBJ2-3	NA	TGCGCCAGCAGTGATACCCACCTCACAGATACGCAGTATTTT	CASSDTHLTDTQYF
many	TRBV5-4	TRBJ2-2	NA	TGTGCCAGCAGTCCTCGGGCGGTTAACACCGGGGAGCTGTTTTTT	CASSPRAVNTGELFF